This TCR beta chain is from a study of sequential checkpoint blockade in melanoma. Treatment noted: randomized to nivolumab then ipilimumab (arm A) or the reverse (arm B). TCRdb keeps only in-frame clones here, not all; method: immunoSEQ multiplex PCR. The repertoire includes over 10,000 clones, roughly four fifths of them detected once, and roughly 29% sits in the top ten. Germline CDR1 WSHSY, CDR2 SAAADI. This CDR3 is 15 amino acids long. Trimming removed 2 bases from V and 7 bases from J, with 18 bases in between. The sequence was obtained from a human donor with melanoma. Here the sequenced sample was CD8+ T cells sorted from blood (inferred from file names), taken from a patient given nivolumab and ipilimumab in sequence. The J gene is TRBJ2-7, the V gene TRBV10-2; TRBD2 might be the D (6 bases). The CDR3 sequence: CASSETGGSLEEQYF. The CDR3, as DNA: TGCGCCAGCAGTGAGACCGGGGGATCCCTAGAAGAGCAGTACTTC.